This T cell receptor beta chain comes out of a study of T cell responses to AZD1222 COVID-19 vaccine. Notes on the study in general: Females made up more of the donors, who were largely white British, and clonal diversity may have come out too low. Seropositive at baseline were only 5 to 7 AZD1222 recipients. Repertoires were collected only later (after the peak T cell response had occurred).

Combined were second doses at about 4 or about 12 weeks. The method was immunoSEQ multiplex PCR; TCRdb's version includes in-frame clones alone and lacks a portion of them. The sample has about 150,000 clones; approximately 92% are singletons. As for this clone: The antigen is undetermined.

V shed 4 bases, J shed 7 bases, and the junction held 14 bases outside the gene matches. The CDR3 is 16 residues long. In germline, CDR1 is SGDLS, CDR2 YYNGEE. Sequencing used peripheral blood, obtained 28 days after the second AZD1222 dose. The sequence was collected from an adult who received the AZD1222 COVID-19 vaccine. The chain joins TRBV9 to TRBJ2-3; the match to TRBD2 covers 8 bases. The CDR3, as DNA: TGTGCCAGCAGCCATTCTAGGAGCGGGAGTATGTATACGCAGTATTTT. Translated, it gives CASSHSRSGSMYTQYF.